A selection of T cell receptor beta chains follows, all from one sample in a study of shared clonotypes between healthy human individuals. TCRdb keeps only in-frame clones here, not all; method: immunoSEQ multiplex PCR. Among about 580,000 clones listed, 95% to 98% were seen once. Sequencing used naive CD8+ T cells sorted from blood. These receptors were collected from a man younger than 45 in good health. Each CDR3 is given with its conserved first and last residue. D genes are given only for firm matches. Clone size is given for some rows only: seen once, a few or many times, or a class if the clone is expanded.

d_gene	v_gene	abundance	j_gene	CDR3aa	CDR3nt
NA	TRBV27	NA	TRBJ1-5	CASSFGRSNQPQHF	TGTGCCAGCAGTTTTGGGCGTAGCAATCAGCCCCAGCATTTT
TRBD1	TRBV29-1	NA	TRBJ2-7	CSATQRDRVSGEQYF	TGCAGCGCCACACAAAGGGACAGGGTTTCGGGCGAGCAGTACTTC
NA	TRBV28	NA	TRBJ2-5	CASSLGDKKLETQYF	TGTGCCAGCAGCCTCGGGGACAAGAAGCTAGAGACCCAGTACTTC
TRBD2	TRBV27	NA	TRBJ2-7	CASSSLGAGDPSYEQYF	TGTGCCAGCAGTTCTCTAGGGGCGGGAGATCCCTCCTACGAGCAGTACTTC
NA	TRBV5-6	NA	TRBJ1-2	CASSFPGTPNRYGYTF	TGTGCCAGCAGCTTCCCAGGGACTCCAAACCGCTATGGCTACACCTTC
TRBD1	TRBV7-8	NA	TRBJ1-1	CASSQGTVRNTEAFF	TGTGCCAGCAGCCAAGGGACAGTCAGGAACACTGAAGCTTTCTTT
TRBD2	TRBV11-2	NA	TRBJ2-7	CASSLTSAYEQYF	TGTGCCAGCAGCTTGACTAGCGCCTACGAGCAGTACTTC
TRBD1	TRBV13	NA	TRBJ1-2	CASSLAGTGESYTF	TGTGCCAGCAGCTTAGCTGGGACAGGGGAGTCCTACACCTTC
TRBD2	TRBV29-1	NA	TRBJ2-5	CSVSGLAGETQYF	TGCAGCGTGAGCGGTTTAGCGGGAGAGACCCAGTACTTC
NA	TRBV10-3	NA	TRBJ2-7	CAISLDTYEQYF	TGTGCCATCAGTCTTGACACCTACGAGCAGTACTTC
NA	TRBV23-1	once	TRBJ1-5	CASSQSGARECFMGPQHF	TGCGCCAGCAGTCAATCTGGGGCCAGGGAGTGCTTTATGGGGCCCCAGCATTTT
NA	TRBV29-1	NA	TRBJ1-3	CSVARETGNTIYF	TGCAGCGTTGCGAGGGAGACTGGAAACACCATATATTTT
NA	TRBV27	NA	TRBJ1-4	CASSLGQRRNTNEKLFF	TGTGCCAGCAGTTTAGGACAACGTCGGAACACTAATGAAAAACTGTTTTTT
NA	TRBV5-5	NA	TRBJ2-1	CASSSWTQTYNEQFF	TGTGCCAGCAGTTCTTGGACACAAACCTACAATGAGCAGTTCTTC
NA	TRBV15	NA	TRBJ2-7	CATSRELGISYEQYF	TGTGCCACCAGCAGAGAACTCGGGATCTCCTACGAGCAGTACTTC
TRBD1	TRBV27	once	TRBJ2-7	CASSLVDRGFSYEQYF	TGTGCCAGCAGTTTAGTGGACAGGGGATTCTCATACGAGCAGTACTTC
NA	TRBV28	NA	TRBJ1-5	CASSLFPRFSNQPQHF	TGTGCCAGCAGTTTATTTCCCAGGTTTAGCAATCAGCCCCAGCATTTT
NA	TRBV5-6	NA	TRBJ1-1	CASSLGEGRAFF	TGTGCCAGCAGCTTGGGCGAAGGGAGGGCTTTCTTT
TRBD2	TRBV4-3	NA	TRBJ2-7	CASSQTSGPSYEQYF	TGCGCCAGCAGCCAAACTAGCGGGCCTTCCTACGAGCAGTACTTC
TRBD1	TRBV15	NA	TRBJ2-1	CATSRGEGTGGFNEQFF	TGTGCCACCAGCAGAGGCGAAGGGACAGGGGGGTTTAATGAGCAGTTCTTC
NA	TRBV14	NA	TRBJ2-3	CASSQGGTDTQYF	TGTGCCAGCAGCCAAGGCGGCACAGATACGCAGTATTTT
NA	TRBV7-9	NA	TRBJ2-7	CASSRGTYEQYF	TGTGCCAGCAGCAGAGGGACCTACGAGCAGTACTTC
TRBD2	TRBV7-6	NA	TRBJ2-1	CASRSGGSYNEQFF	TGTGCCAGCAGGTCTGGCGGGAGCTACAATGAGCAGTTCTTC
NA	TRBV27	NA	TRBJ1-2	CASSLGGDGYTF	TGTGCCAGCAGTTTAGGCGGGGATGGCTACACCTTC
NA	TRBV29-1	NA	TRBJ2-1	CSVEDTLRGEQFF	TGCAGCGTTGAAGATACGTTAAGGGGCGAGCAGTTCTTC
TRBD1	TRBV2	NA	TRBJ2-7	CASSRPGQLSSYEQYF	TGTGCCAGCAGCCGTCCGGGACAGCTAAGCTCCTACGAGCAGTACTTC
TRBD1	TRBV5-5	NA	TRBJ1-1	CASSLTTPRGEAFF	TGTGCCAGCAGCTTGACCACTCCCAGGGGGGAGGCTTTCTTT
TRBD2	TRBV29-1	NA	TRBJ2-4	CSVEGEGLVGRNIQYF	TGCAGCGTTGAGGGAGAGGGACTAGTGGGACGAAACATTCAGTACTTC
NA	TRBV27	NA	TRBJ2-3	CASSLSRGGDTQYF	TGTGCCAGCAGTTTATCCAGGGGAGGGGATACGCAGTATTTT
TRBD1	TRBV2	NA	TRBJ2-5	CASRDGDRQETQYF	TGTGCCAGCAGAGACGGGGACAGGCAAGAGACCCAGTACTTC
NA	TRBV7-9	NA	TRBJ2-7	CASSPDSPYYEQYF	TGTGCCAGCAGCCCGGACTCCCCCTACTACGAGCAGTACTTC
NA	TRBV29-1	NA	TRBJ2-1	CSVGGLQNEQFF	TGCAGCGTTGGGGGACTTCAAAATGAGCAGTTCTTC
NA	TRBV7-2	NA	TRBJ1-3	CASSLSYRAASSGNTIYF	TGTGCCAGCAGCTTATCTTACAGGGCTGCTAGCTCTGGAAACACCATATATTTT
NA	TRBV27	NA	TRBJ1-2	CASATPRRGYTF	TGTGCCAGCGCTACCCCACGTCGAGGCTACACCTTC
NA	TRBV21-1	NA	TRBJ1-5	CASNPRGVRWQPQHF	TGTGCCAGCAACCCTAGGGGAGTTCGTTGGCAGCCCCAGCATTTT
NA	TRBV7-3	NA	TRBJ2-1	CASSSLNNEQFF	TGTGCCAGCAGCTCCTTAAACAATGAGCAGTTCTTC
TRBD2	TRBV28	NA	TRBJ2-7	CASSHGRGLASSYEQYF	TGTGCCAGCAGCCACGGCCGGGGACTAGCGAGCTCCTACGAGCAGTACTTC
NA	TRBV28	NA	TRBJ1-4	CASSKRGYTEKLFF	TGTGCCAGCAGTAAACGAGGGTACACAGAAAAACTGTTTTTT
TRBD2	TRBV5-1	NA	TRBJ2-1	CASSLTPIKTRGLEIYNEQFF	TGCGCCAGCAGCTTGACACCCATTAAGACGAGGGGACTAGAAATCTACAATGAGCAGTTCTTC
TRBD1	TRBV7-9	NA	TRBJ2-5	CASSNDRGQETQYF	TGTGCCAGCAGCAACGACAGGGGGCAAGAGACCCAGTACTTC
NA	TRBV6-5	NA	TRBJ2-7	CATLGHLTYEQYF	TGTGCCACCCTGGGCCACCTGACCTACGAGCAGTACTTC
NA	TRBV28	NA	TRBJ2-7	CASSLLMDSYEQYF	TGTGCCAGCAGTTTGTTAATGGACAGCTACGAGCAGTACTTC
NA	TRBV6-9	NA	TRBJ1-5	CASTLSRPTGSPPSPQHF	TGTGCCAGCACCTTATCCCGCCCGACAGGCTCACCCCCGTCCCCCCAGCATTTT
NA	TRBV30	once	TRBJ1-1	CAWAGMNTEAFF	TGTGCCTGGGCAGGTATGAACACTGAAGCTTTCTTT
NA	TRBV6-1	NA	TRBJ2-1	CASSKTSSHEQFF	TGTGCCAGCAGTAAGACTAGTTCCCATGAGCAGTTCTTC
NA	TRBV7-8	once	TRBJ2-1	CASSLVGGYNEQFF	TGTGCCAGCAGCTTAGTAGGGGGATACAATGAGCAGTTCTTC
TRBD2	TRBV27	once	TRBJ2-1	CASSVPLVVGGLNEQFF	TGTGCCAGCAGTGTCCCATTAGTAGTGGGAGGGCTCAATGAGCAGTTCTTC
TRBD2	TRBV27	NA	TRBJ2-7	CASRGAGGSYEQYF	TGTGCCAGCAGGGGTGCGGGAGGGTCCTACGAGCAGTACTTC
TRBD2	TRBV7-2	NA	TRBJ2-7	CASREGLAGFYEQYF	TGTGCCAGCAGGGAAGGGCTAGCGGGATTCTACGAGCAGTACTTC
TRBD2	TRBV6-5	NA	TRBJ2-1	CAPIRASGRADEQFF	TGTGCCCCGATAAGGGCTAGCGGGAGGGCCGATGAGCAGTTCTTC
TRBD1	TRBV11-2	NA	TRBJ2-1	CASSRPGQGEYNEQFF	TGTGCCAGCAGCCGTCCGGGACAGGGGGAATACAATGAGCAGTTCTTC
NA	TRBV27	once	TRBJ2-1	CASSLGWRLEQFF	TGTGCCAGCAGTTTAGGTTGGCGTCTTGAGCAGTTCTTC
TRBD1	TRBV7-8	NA	TRBJ2-7	CASSSGTGSYEQYF	TGTGCCAGCAGCTCCGGGACAGGGTCCTACGAGCAGTACTTC
NA	TRBV18	NA	TRBJ2-1	CASSPPPGALGYNEQFF	TGTGCCAGCTCACCGCCACCAGGGGCCCTGGGCTACAATGAGCAGTTCTTC
TRBD1	TRBV11-2	NA	TRBJ2-5	CASSQGQGAWETQYF	TGTGCCAGCAGCCAAGGGCAGGGGGCGTGGGAGACCCAGTACTTC
NA	TRBV11-2	once	TRBJ2-7	CASSSSPNWEGSYEQYF	TGTGCCAGCAGCTCGAGCCCCAACTGGGAAGGCTCCTACGAGCAGTACTTC
TRBD2	TRBV7-6	NA	TRBJ2-2	CASSLVSGATGELFF	TGTGCCAGCAGCTTAGTAAGCGGGGCCACCGGGGAGCTGTTTTTT